This paragraph reports one T cell receptor beta chain. It lacks a known antigen. Base qualities are not at hand, and no much larger clone is one base apart. The sample originates from a study of blood T cell repertoires in COVID-19 (dated by TCRdb to between 2020 and 2021). Turning to the overall study: Samples covering the acute and convalescent phases of COVID-19 were provided by collaborators in the United States, Italy and Spain. Where available, HLA class I and class II types were obtained from metadata supplied by the sample provider rather than from assay-based typing. Subjects who had been exposed to COVID-19, were actively infected with it, or had recovered from it provided the deeply sampled blood TCRbeta repertoires that made up the dataset. The samples were drawn from two sources: the first 160 participants of the ongoing ImmuneRACE study, and about 1,300 subjects contributed by 6 global collaborators. The repertoires were made available in a free public database intended to serve as a resource for research on the immune response to SARS-CoV-2. The material from the prospective study consisted of cDNA or gDNA derived from T cells, B-cell-depleted T cells, or PBMCs. The sample metadata nearly always contained a de-identified subject ID, COVID-19 status, age in years and sex. Broader findings and caveats from the paper: The quantity of clinical and demographic metadata differed by source and by participant and was supplied without curation.

Each collaborating institution followed its own protocols to collect whole blood in K2EDTA tubes. For TCRbeta analysis, collaborators shipped samples in one of three forms: frozen whole blood, isolated PBMCs, or DNA extracted from either of those sample types. The immunoSEQ Assay, a bias-controlled multiplex PCR, was used to amplify TCRbeta CDR3 regions from genomic DNA. The original pipeline was this. The number of nucleated cells in each sample was estimated from the amplification of reference gene primers within the assay. Sequence reads were collapsed and filtered to measure the absolute abundance of every unique TCRbeta CDR3 rearrangement. For each sample, productive Simpson clonality was calculated by taking the square root of Simpson's diversity index across productive rearrangements. The table was pulled from immuneACCESS by TCRdb, which kept in-frame rearrangements only. Such tables lose some clones; where checked, under half of the loss comes from unresolved V genes, and the rest has no known cause. V and J calls plus clone size are reproduced from that table; the DNA served to infer D and trimming. This sample gives around 18,000 clones in total; roughly 80% of them show up just once. Clones ranked in the top ten supply 9.5% to 11% of the sample.

The sequencing input was peripheral blood. The receptor comes from a man at least 80 years old with acute or convalescent COVID-19.

The DNA sequence follows: TGCGCCAGCAGCCAAGATACGGCTAGCCCCGGGCAGTTCTTC. Its translation is CASSQDTASPGQFF. The rearrangement combines TRBV4-3 with TRBJ2-1; a tentative D call is TRBD2 (5 bases match). According to the germline V gene, CDR1 reads LGHNA and CDR2 reads YSLEER. CDR3 length: 14 amino acids, cysteine to phenylalanine. CDR3 DNA only is kept here, 42 bases in frame from base 1. Deletion took 0 bases off V and 12 bases off J, with a span of 15 bases between the germline ends.